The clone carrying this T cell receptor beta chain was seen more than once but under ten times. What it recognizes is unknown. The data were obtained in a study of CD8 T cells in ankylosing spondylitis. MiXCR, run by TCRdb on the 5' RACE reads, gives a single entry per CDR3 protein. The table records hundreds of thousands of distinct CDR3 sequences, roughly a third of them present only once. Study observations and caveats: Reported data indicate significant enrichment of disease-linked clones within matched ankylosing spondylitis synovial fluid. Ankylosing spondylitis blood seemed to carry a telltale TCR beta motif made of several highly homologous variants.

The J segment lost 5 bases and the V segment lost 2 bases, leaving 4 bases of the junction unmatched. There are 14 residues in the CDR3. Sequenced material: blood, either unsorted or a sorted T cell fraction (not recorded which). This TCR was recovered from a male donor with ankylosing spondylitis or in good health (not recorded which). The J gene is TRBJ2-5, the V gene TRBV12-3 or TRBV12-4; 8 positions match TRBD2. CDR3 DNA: TGTGCCAGCAGTTTACGGGGGGGCGAGGAGACCCAGTACTTC. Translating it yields CASSLRGGEETQYF.